The subject of this entry is one T cell receptor (beta chain). This clonotype occurred a few times. Its recognized antigen is unknown. The input lacks base qualities; no much larger clone sits a single base away. Library method: RT-PCR. The sequencer listed for this sample is Illumina HiSeq 2500. The raw public data were reprocessed by TCRdb itself: fastp quality trimming at Q25, MiXCR clonotype calling, in-frame beta chains only. Rows with a matching CDR3 protein are joined into one entry that keeps the most common DNA and genes. Here the sample has 500,000 to 600,000 distinct CDR3 sequences; about 15% occur a single time. The ten largest clones take up over 2.5% of the sample. The source of the sample is a study of response to subunit inactivated influenza vaccine (dated by TCRdb to the late 2010s). As for the study more broadly: Deep quantitative T cell receptor repertoire profiling was used in the study to track responses to a trivalent subunit inactivated influenza vaccine.

General study outcomes and caveats: The authors suggested that each seasonal influenza vaccination may recruit only a limited number of new T cells.

This material consisted of CD4+ T cells sorted from PBMCs, taken roughly 24 months after vaccination. The sequence came from a man between 50 and 69 years old who received an inactivated influenza vaccine. Donor details come from another sample of the same person, matched by shared clones.

Here the CDR3 is given as CSVVPQGLEYGYTF. The bases are TGCAGCGTCGTGCCCCAGGGATTAGAATATGGCTACACCTTC. Rearrangement joined TRBV29-1 to TRBJ1-2, with a tentative D gene TRBD1 over 5 matching bases. At the junction V is shortened by 6 bases and J by 5 bases, with 19 bases in between. Counted from cysteine to phenylalanine, this CDR3 has 14 amino acids. Of the read, only the CDR3 DNA is kept; its 42 bases are in frame from base 1. The germline V gene yields SQVTM for CDR1 and ANQGSEA for CDR2. The entire variable domain, with the stretches around the CDR3 drawn from the reference TRBV29-1 and TRBJ1-2 proteins, is SAVISQKPSRDICQRGTSLTIQCQVDSQVTMMFWYRQQPGQSLTLIATANQGSEATYESGFVIDKFPISRPNLTFSTLTVSNMSPEDSSIYLCSVVPQGLEYGYTFGSGTRLTVV.